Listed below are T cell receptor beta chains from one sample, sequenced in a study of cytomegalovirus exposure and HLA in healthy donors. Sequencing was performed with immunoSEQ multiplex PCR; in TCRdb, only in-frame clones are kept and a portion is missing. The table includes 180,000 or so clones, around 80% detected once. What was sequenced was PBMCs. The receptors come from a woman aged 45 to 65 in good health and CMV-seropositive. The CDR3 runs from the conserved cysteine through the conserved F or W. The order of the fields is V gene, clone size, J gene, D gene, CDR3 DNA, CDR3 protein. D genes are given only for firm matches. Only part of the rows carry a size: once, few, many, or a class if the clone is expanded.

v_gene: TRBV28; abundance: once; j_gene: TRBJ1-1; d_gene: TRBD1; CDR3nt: TGTGCCAGCGGCAACAGGGGGCAAAGGAACACTGAAGCTTTCTTT; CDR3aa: CASGNRGQRNTEAFF
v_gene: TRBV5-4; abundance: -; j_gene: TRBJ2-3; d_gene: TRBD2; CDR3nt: TGTGCCAGCAGCGGGGGACTAGCCCCGTCCGCGGATACGCAGTATTTT; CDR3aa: CASSGGLAPSADTQYF
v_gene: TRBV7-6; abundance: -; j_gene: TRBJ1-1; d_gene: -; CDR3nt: TGTGCCAGCAGCTTAGGGAGTGCTCCCGATTCTCAAGCTTTCTTT; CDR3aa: CASSLGSAPDSQAFF
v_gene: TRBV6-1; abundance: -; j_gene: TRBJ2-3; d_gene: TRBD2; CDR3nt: TGTGCCAGCAGTGCAAGGACTAGCGGGGGTGCAGATACGCAGTATTTT; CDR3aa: CASSARTSGGADTQYF
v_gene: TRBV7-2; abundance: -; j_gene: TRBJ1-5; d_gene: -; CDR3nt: TGTGCCAGCAGCTTAATGGGCCAGGGAAATCAGCCCCAGCATTTT; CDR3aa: CASSLMGQGNQPQHF
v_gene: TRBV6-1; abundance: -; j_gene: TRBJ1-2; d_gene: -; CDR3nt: TGTGCCAGCAGGTTTGGGGGGAACTATGGCTACACCTTC; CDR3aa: CASRFGGNYGYTF
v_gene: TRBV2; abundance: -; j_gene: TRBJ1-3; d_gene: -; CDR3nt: TGTGCCAGCAGTATAACAGGGTCCGGAAACACCATATATTTT; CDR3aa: CASSITGSGNTIYF
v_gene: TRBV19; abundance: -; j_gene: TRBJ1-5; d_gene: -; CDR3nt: TGTGCCAGTAGTCAGGATAACAATCAGCCCCAGCATTTT; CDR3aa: CASSQDNNQPQHF
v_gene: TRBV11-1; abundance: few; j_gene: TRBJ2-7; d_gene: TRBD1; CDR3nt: TGTGCCAGCAGCCGAAAGGGCTCCGGGACAGGTACTTACGAGCAGTACTTC; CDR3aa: CASSRKGSGTGTYEQYF
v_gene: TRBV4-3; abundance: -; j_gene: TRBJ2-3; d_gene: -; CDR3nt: TGCGCCAGCGGGCAGGGCCGCACAGATACGCAGTATTTT; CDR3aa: CASGQGRTDTQYF
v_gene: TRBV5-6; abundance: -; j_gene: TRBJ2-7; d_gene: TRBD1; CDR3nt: TGTGCCAGCAGCTTGCGCTGGCGAGGGACAGGGTACTCCTACGAGCAGTACTTC; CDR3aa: CASSLRWRGTGYSYEQYF
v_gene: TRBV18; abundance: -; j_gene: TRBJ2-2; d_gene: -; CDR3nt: TGTGCCAGCTCACCAATCGTGCTCTCGGGGAGTCCTGGGGAGCTGTTTTTT; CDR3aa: CASSPIVLSGSPGELFF
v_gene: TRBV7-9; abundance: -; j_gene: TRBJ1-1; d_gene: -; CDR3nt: TGTTCCAGCAGCTTAACAGGCAACACTGAAGCTTTCTTT; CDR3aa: CSSSLTGNTEAFF
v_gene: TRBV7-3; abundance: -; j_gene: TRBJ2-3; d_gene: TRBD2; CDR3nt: TGTGCCAGCAGCTGGGGAACCGGGACTACTACAGATACGCAGTATTTT; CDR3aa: CASSWGTGTTTDTQYF
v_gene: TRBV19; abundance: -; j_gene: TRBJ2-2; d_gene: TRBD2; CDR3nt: TGTGCCAGTAGTATCCCGGGACTATCGAACACCGGGGAGCTGTTTTTT; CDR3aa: CASSIPGLSNTGELFF
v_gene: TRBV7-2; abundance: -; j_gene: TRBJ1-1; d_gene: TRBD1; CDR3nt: TGTGCCAGCAGACGGAGCCGGGACAGGATCCTTAGGGCTTTCTTT; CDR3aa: CASRRSRDRILRAFF
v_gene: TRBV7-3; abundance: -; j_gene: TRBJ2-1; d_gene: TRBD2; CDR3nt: TGTGCCAGCAGCCGATCAAGCGGGACCTACAATGAGCAGTTCTTC; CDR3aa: CASSRSSGTYNEQFF
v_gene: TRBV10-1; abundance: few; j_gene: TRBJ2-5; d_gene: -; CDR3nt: TGCGCCAGCAGTGACCAAGCCCGGGGAGGTCTCCAAGAGACCCAGTACTTC; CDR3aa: CASSDQARGGLQETQYF
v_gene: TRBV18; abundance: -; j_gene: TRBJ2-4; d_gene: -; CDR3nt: TGTGCCAGCTCCCAGATCGTGGAAAACATTCAGTACTTC; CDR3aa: CASSQIVENIQYF
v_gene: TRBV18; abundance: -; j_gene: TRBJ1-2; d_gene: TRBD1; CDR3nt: TGTGCCAGCTCAGCCAACCCCGGGACAGGGGACTATGGCTACACCTTC; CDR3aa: CASSANPGTGDYGYTF
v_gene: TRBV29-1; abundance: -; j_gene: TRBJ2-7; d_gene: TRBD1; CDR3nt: TGCAGCGTTCGCCGGGACAGGCGATACGAGCAGTACTTC; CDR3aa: CSVRRDRRYEQYF
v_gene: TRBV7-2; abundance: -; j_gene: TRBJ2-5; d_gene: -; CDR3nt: TGTGCCAGCAGCTTAGCGAGAGGAGGGACGGAAACCCAGTACTTC; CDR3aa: CASSLARGGTETQYF
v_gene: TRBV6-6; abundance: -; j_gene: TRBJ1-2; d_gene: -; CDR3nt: TGTGCCAGCAGTTCTGGACAGCTCTATGGCTACACCTTC; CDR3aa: CASSSGQLYGYTF
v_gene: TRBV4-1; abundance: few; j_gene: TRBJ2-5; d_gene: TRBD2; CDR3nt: TGCGCCAGCAGCCTAAGGACTAGACAAGAGACCCAGTACTTC; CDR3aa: CASSLRTRQETQYF
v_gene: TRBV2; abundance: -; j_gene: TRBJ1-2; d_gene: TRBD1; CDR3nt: TGTGCCAGCAGCCGGGACAGTTACTATGGCTACACCTTC; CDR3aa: CASSRDSYYGYTF
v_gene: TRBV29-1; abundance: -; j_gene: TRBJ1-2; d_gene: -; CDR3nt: TGCAGCGTTGAAGATCCAGGGAACTATGGCTACACCTTC; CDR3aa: CSVEDPGNYGYTF
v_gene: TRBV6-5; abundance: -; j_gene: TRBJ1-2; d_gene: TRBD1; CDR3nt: TGTGCCAGCAGCCCCGGGACAGGGGGGGTACTTGGCTACACCTTC; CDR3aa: CASSPGTGGVLGYTF
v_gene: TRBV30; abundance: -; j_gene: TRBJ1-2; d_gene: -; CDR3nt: TGTGCCTGGGGCAGGGCCCTTAACTATGGCTACACCTTC; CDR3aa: CAWGRALNYGYTF
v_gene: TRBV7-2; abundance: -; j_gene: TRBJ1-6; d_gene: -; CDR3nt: TGTGCCAGCTCACAGGGAACACGTAATTCACCCCTCCACTTT; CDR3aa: CASSQGTRNSPLHF
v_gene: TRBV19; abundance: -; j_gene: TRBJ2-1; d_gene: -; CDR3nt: TGTGCCAGTAGTATCGCCTCTGGCGGCTACAATGAGCAGTTCTTC; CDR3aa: CASSIASGGYNEQFF
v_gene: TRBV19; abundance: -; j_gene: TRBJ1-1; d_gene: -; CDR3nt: TGTGCCAGTAGCTGGACGGGGGAAGCTTTCTTT; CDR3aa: CASSWTGEAFF
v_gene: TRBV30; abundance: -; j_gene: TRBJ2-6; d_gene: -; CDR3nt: TGTGCCTGGAACAGGGAAAAGTTCTCTGGGGCCAACGTCCTGACTTTC; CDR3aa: CAWNREKFSGANVLTF
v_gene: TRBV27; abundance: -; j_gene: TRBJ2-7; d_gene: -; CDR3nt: TGTGCCAGCAGTTTGGCGGGACAGACCTACGAGCAGTACTTC; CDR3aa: CASSLAGQTYEQYF